This is a list of T cell receptor beta chains from one sample in a study of early T cells in non-severe SARS-CoV-2 infection. TCRdb re-called the 5' RACE reads with MiXCR, one entry per CDR3 protein. Here the sample spans 20,000 to 30,000 distinct CDR3 sequences, more than 4.5% being singletons. Sequenced material: whole blood. Receptors originate from an adult who was a healthcare worker with PCR-confirmed SARS-CoV-2 infection or an uninfected control (not recorded which). CDR3s include the opening cysteine and the closing phenylalanine or tryptophan. The order of the fields is clone size, J gene, V gene, D gene, CDR3 protein, CDR3 DNA. The D gene is left open where the match is weak. Size is stated for part of the rows, as once, few or many counts, or as a class when the clone is expanded.

many,TRBJ1-1,TRBV7-2,NA,CASSLNRNTEAFF,TGTGCCAGCAGCTTAAACCGGAACACTGAAGCTTTCTTT
many,TRBJ2-7,TRBV6-5,TRBD2,CASSRSGTSGGDYEQYF,TGTGCCAGCAGTCGCTCCGGGACTAGCGGGGGAGACTACGAGCAGTACTTC
NA,TRBJ1-1,TRBV7-9,NA,CASSLSRDAEVFF,TGTGCCAGCAGCTTAAGCAGGGACGCTGAAGTTTTCTTT
many,TRBJ2-7,TRBV6-2/TRBV6-3,TRBD1,CASSSGTGAVGEQYF,TGTGCCAGCAGCTCCGGGACAGGGGCCGTAGGCGAGCAGTACTTC
many,TRBJ2-2,TRBV19,NA,CASSRGFNGELFF,TGTGCCAGTAGCCGGGGTTTCAACGGGGAGCTGTTTTTT
few,TRBJ2-5,TRBV7-2,TRBD2,CASSPQRGVQETQYF,TGTGCCAGCAGCCCACAGCGGGGGGTCCAAGAGACCCAGTACTTC
few,TRBJ1-4,TRBV29-1,NA,CSSTTGQGGKLFF,TGCAGCTCCACGACAGGACAAGGCGGAAAACTGTTTTTT
many,TRBJ2-7,TRBV10-2,TRBD1,CASSPSTGVTEQYF,TGCGCCAGCAGCCCCTCCACAGGGGTTACCGAGCAGTACTTC
few,TRBJ2-2,TRBV7-8,NA,CASSLISGSGELFF,TGTGCCAGCAGCTTAATCTCAGGGTCCGGGGAGCTGTTTTTT
few,TRBJ2-7,TRBV6-6,NA,CASSYSPGEWTYEQYF,TGTGCCAGCAGTTACTCTCCCGGGGAGTGGACCTACGAGCAGTACTTC
many,TRBJ1-1,TRBV10-2,TRBD1,CASRAGGIAEAFF,TGCGCCAGCAGGGCAGGGGGAATCGCTGAAGCTTTCTTT
many,TRBJ1-2,TRBV5-1,NA,CASSLAGTPGYGYTF,TGCGCCAGCAGCTTGGCAGGGACGCCTGGCTATGGCTACACCTTC
many,TRBJ1-2,TRBV6-2/TRBV6-3,NA,CASTQGNYGYTF,TGTGCCAGCACACAGGGTAACTATGGCTACACCTTC
NA,TRBJ2-2,TRBV5-4,NA,CASSSGATTGELFF,TGTGCCAGCAGTTCGGGAGCGACCACCGGGGAGCTGTTTTTT
many,TRBJ2-2,TRBV29-1,NA,CSASLNTGELFF,TGCAGCGCTTCTTTAAACACCGGGGAGCTGTTTTTT
medium-sized,TRBJ2-7,TRBV6-2/TRBV6-3,NA,CASSYSDFSYEQYF,TGTGCCAGCAGTTACTCGGACTTTTCCTACGAGCAGTACTTC
many,TRBJ2-3,TRBV3-1,TRBD1,CASRLQGAQGTDTQYF,TGTGCCAGCAGGTTACAGGGGGCTCAAGGCACAGATACGCAGTATTTT
NA,TRBJ1-6,TRBV6-6,NA,CASSYSGGFESPLHF,TGTGCCAGCAGTTACTCTGGGGGTTTCGAGTCACCCCTCCACTTT
many,TRBJ2-5,TRBV5-1,TRBD2,CASRFSASGEGTQYF,TGCGCCAGCAGATTCAGCGCTAGCGGGGAAGGGACCCAGTACTTC
few,TRBJ2-7,TRBV7-8,NA,CASSLVAWAGSYEQYF,TGTGCCAGCAGCTTAGTTGCCTGGGCAGGGTCCTACGAGCAGTACTTC
NA,TRBJ1-1,TRBV29-1,NA,CSVRRGMNTEAFF,TGCAGCGTTCGTCGGGGTATGAACACTGAAGCTTTCTTT
NA,TRBJ1-2,TRBV14,TRBD1,CASSPRDRGDYGYTF,TGTGCCAGCAGCCCCCGGGACAGGGGTGATTATGGCTACACCTTC
many,TRBJ2-3,TRBV7-9,NA,CASSFHAGTTDTQYF,TGTGCCAGCAGCTTTCATGCGGGGACCACAGATACGCAGTATTTT
NA,TRBJ1-3,TRBV2,NA,CASSEVGGRGRRNTIYF,TGTGCCAGCAGTGAAGTAGGGGGGCGAGGTCGGAGAAACACCATATATTTT
many,TRBJ2-7,TRBV18,NA,CASSPRTARGQYEQYF,TGTGCCAGCTCACCCCGAACGGCCCGGGGGCAATACGAGCAGTACTTC
many,TRBJ1-1,TRBV5-1,NA,CASSFDAVGTEAFF,TGCGCCAGCAGCTTCGATGCGGTGGGCACTGAAGCTTTCTTT
many,TRBJ2-5,TRBV3-1,NA,CASSQVSRGQETQYF,TGTGCCAGCAGCCAAGTGTCGAGGGGGCAAGAGACCCAGTACTTC
few,TRBJ2-6,TRBV7-2,NA,CASSFTRMRGANVLTF,TGTGCCAGCAGCTTCACTAGGATGCGCGGGGCCAACGTCCTGACTTTC
few,TRBJ1-6,TRBV9,NA,CASSVVASGSPLHF,TGTGCCAGCAGCGTAGTGGCTTCAGGGTCACCCCTCCACTTT
many,TRBJ1-6,TRBV5-5,TRBD1,CASTGRGQINSPLHF,TGTGCCAGCACCGGCAGGGGGCAAATAAATTCACCCCTCCACTTT
few,TRBJ2-5,TRBV20-1,TRBD2,CSALLTSGGTQYF,TGCAGTGCCCTACTTACTAGCGGGGGGACCCAGTACTTC
medium-sized,TRBJ2-7,TRBV7-9,TRBD2,CASSSLAGGLVEQYF,TGTGCCAGCAGCTCTCTAGCGGGGGGGCTGGTCGAGCAGTACTTC
NA,TRBJ2-5,TRBV9,NA,CASSVRSRETQYF,TGTGCCAGCAGCGTAAGGAGCCGAGAGACCCAGTACTTC
medium-sized,TRBJ2-7,TRBV29-1,NA,CSVAPGQNPYEQYF,TGCAGCGTTGCCCCGGGACAAAATCCCTACGAGCAGTACTTC
few,TRBJ1-1,TRBV9,NA,CASSVGGANTEAFF,TGTGCCAGCAGCGTAGGTGGAGCAAACACTGAAGCTTTCTTT
many,TRBJ2-3,TRBV7-9,TRBD1,CASSSRQGRDTQYF,TGTGCCAGCAGCTCCCGACAGGGGAGAGATACGCAGTATTTT
NA,TRBJ2-1,TRBV12-5,NA,CASGAGQPGDNEQFF,TGTGCTAGTGGCGCCGGACAGCCGGGCGATAACGAGCAGTTCTTC
many,TRBJ2-5,TRBV7-8,NA,CASSLVPSSVETQYF,TGTGCCAGCAGCTTAGTCCCATCTAGCGTAGAGACCCAGTACTTC
many,TRBJ1-4,TRBV7-9,NA,CASSPSVGANEKLFF,TGTGCCAGCAGCCCTTCGGTAGGGGCTAATGAAAAACTGTTTTTT
many,TRBJ2-5,TRBV7-2,TRBD2,CASSLAGLAVSGETQYF,TGTGCCAGCAGCTTAGCGGGACTAGCGGTCTCAGGGGAGACCCAGTACTTC
many,TRBJ2-7,TRBV12-3/TRBV12-4,TRBD1,CASSLEATGIYEQYF,TGTGCCAGCAGTTTAGAGGCGACAGGGATCTACGAGCAGTACTTC
few,TRBJ2-7,TRBV6-1,TRBD2,CASSRDYSYEQYF,TGTGCCAGCTCAAGGGACTACTCCTACGAGCAGTACTTC
many,TRBJ2-1,TRBV7-6,TRBD2,CASSPSGGARYNEQFF,TGTGCCAGCAGCCCTAGCGGGGGGGCACGCTACAATGAGCAGTTCTTC